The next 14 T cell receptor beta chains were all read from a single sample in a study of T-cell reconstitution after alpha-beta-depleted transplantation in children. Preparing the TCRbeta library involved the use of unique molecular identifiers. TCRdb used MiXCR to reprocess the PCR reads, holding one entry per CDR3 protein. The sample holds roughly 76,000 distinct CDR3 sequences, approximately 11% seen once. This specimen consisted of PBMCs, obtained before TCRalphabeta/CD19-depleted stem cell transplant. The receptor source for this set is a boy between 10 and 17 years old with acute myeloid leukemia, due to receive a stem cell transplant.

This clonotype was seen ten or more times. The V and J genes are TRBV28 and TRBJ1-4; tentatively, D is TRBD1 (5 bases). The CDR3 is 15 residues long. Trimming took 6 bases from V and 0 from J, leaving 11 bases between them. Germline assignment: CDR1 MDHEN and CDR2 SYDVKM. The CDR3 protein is CASRRDFSTNEKLFF. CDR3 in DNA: TGTGCCAGCAGACGGGACTTCTCAACTAATGAAAAACTGTTTTTT.

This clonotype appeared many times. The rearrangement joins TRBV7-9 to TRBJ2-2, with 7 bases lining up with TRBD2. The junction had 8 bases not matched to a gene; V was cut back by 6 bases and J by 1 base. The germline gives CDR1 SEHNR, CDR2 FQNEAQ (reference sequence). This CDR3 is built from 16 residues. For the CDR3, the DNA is TGTGCCAGCAGACATGGGGTAGCGGGGAACACCGGGGAGCTGTTTTTT. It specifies CASRHGVAGNTGELFF.

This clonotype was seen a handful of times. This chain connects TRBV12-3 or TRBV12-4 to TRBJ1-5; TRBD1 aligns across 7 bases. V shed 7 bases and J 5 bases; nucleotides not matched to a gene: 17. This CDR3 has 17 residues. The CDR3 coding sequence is TGTGCCAGCACCTACCAAGGGGGCGGCCGCCTAGATCAGCCCCAGCATTTT. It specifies CASTYQGGGRLDQPQHF.

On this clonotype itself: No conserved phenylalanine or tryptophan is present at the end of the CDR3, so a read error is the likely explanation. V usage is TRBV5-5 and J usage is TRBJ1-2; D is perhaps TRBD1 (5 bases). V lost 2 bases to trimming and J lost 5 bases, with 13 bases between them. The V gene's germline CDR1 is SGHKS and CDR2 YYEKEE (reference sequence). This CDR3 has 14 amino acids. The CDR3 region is CASSLEGFEYGYTL. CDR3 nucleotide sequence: TGTGCCAGCAGCTTAGAGGGGTTCGAGTATGGCTACACCCTT.

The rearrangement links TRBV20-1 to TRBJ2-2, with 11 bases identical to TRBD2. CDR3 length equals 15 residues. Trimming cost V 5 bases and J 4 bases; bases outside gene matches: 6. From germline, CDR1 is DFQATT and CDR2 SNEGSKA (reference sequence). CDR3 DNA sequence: TGCAGTGCTCGACCAACTAGCGGGAGCACCGGGGAGCTGTTTTTT. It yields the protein CSARPTSGSTGELFF.

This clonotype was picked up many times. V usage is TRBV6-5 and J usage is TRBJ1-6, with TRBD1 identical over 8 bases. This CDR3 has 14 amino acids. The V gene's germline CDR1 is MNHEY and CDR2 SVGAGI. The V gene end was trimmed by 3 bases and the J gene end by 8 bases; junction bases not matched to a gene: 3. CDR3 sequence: CASSYVTGDSPLHF. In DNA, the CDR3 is TGTGCCAGCAGTTATGTGACAGGGGATTCACCCCTCCACTTT.

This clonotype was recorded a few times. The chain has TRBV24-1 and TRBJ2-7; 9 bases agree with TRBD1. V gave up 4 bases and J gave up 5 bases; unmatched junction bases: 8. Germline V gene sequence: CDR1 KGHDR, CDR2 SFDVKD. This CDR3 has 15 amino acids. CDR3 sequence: CATSDSGTGSNEQYF. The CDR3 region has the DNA TGTGCCACCAGTGACTCCGGGACAGGGTCTAACGAGCAGTACTTC.

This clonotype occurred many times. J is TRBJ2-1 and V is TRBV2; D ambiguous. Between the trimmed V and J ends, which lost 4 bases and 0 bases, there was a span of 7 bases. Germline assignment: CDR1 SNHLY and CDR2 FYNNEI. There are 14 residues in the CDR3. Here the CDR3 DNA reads TGTGCCAGCAGTGGCCCCAGCTCCTACAATGAGCAGTTCTTC. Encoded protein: CASSGPSSYNEQFF.

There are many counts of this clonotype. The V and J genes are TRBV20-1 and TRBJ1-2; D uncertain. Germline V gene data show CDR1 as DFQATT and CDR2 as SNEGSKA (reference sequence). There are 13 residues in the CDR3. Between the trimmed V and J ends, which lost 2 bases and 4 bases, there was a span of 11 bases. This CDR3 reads CSARPAVVYGYTF. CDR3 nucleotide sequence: TGCAGTGCTAGACCGGCAGTAGTCTATGGCTACACCTTC.

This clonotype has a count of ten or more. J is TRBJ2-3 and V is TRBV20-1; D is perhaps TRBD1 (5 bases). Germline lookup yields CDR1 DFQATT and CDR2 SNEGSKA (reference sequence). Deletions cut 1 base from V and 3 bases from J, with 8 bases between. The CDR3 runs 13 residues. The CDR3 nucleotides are TGCAGTGCTAGAGGGCAGGGAACAGATACGCAGTATTTT. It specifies CSARGQGTDTQYF.

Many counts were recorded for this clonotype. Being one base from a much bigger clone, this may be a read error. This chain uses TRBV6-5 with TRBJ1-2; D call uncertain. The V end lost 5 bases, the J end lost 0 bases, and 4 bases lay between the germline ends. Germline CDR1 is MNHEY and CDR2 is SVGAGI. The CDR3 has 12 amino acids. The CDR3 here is CASSTSNYGYTF. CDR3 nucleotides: TGTGCCAGCAGTACCTCTAACTATGGCTACACCTTC.

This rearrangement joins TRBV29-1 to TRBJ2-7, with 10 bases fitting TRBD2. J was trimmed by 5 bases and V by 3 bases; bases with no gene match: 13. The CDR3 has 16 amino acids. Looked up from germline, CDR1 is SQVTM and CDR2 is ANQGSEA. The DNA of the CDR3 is TGCAGCGTTGATGGGAGAGGGGGACTAGCGACGCACGAGCAGTACTTC. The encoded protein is CSVDGRGGLATHEQYF.

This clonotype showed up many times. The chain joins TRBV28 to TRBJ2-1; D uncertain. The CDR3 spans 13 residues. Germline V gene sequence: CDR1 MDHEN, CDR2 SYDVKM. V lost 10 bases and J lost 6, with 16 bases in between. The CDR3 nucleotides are TGTGCCACCACAGACCCTCTGGGCAATGAGCAGTTCTTC. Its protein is CATTDPLGNEQFF. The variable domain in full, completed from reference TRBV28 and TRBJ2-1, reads DVKVTQSSRYLVKRTGEKVFLECVQDMDHENMFWYRQDPGLGLRLIYFSYDVKMKEKGDIPEGYSVSREKKERFSLILESASTNQTSMYLCATTDPLGNEQFFGPGTRLTVL.

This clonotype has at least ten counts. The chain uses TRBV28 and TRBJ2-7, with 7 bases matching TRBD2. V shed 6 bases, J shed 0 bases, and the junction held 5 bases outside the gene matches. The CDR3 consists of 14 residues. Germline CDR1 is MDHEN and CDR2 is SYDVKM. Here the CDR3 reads CASRLTSASYEQYF. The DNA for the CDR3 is TGTGCCAGCAGGCTTACTAGCGCCTCCTACGAGCAGTACTTC. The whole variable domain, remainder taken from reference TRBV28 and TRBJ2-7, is DVKVTQSSRYLVKRTGEKVFLECVQDMDHENMFWYRQDPGLGLRLIYFSYDVKMKEKGDIPEGYSVSREKKERFSLILESASTNQTSMYLCASRLTSASYEQYFGPGTRLTVT.